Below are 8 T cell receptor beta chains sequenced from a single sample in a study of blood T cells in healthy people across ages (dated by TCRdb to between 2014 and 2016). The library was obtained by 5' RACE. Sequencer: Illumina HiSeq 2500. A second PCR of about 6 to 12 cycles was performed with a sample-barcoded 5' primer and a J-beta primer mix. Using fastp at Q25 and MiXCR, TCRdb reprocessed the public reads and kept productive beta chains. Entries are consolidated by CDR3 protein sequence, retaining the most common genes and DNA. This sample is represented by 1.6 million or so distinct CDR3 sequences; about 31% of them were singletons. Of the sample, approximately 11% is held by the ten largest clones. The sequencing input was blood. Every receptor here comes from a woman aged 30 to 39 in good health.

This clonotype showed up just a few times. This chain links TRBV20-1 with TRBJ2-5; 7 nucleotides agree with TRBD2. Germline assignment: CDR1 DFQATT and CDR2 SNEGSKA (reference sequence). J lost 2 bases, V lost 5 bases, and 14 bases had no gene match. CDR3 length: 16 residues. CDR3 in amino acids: CSASELLWGGQETQYF. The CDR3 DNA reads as TGCAGTGCTTCCGAACTCCTTTGGGGGGGTCAAGAGACCCAGTACTTC.

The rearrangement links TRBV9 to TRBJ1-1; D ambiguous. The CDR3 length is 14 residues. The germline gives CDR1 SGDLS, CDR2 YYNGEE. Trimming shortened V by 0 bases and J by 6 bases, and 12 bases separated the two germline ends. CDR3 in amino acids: CASSVGPQNSEAFF. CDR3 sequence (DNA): TGTGCCAGCAGCGTAGGTCCGCAAAACTCTGAAGCTTTCTTT.

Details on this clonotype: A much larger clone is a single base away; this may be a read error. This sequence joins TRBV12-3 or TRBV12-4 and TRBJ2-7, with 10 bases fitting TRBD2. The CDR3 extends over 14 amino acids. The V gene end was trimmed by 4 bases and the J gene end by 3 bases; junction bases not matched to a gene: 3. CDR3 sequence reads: CASSSGTSDYEQYF. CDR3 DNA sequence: TGTGCCAGCAGTTCCGGGACTAGCGACTACGAGCAGTACTTC.

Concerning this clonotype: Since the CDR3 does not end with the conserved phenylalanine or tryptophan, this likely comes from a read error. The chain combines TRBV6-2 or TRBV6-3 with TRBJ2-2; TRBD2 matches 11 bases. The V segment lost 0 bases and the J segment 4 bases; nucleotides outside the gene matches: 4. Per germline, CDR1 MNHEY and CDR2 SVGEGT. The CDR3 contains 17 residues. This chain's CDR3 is CASSYSRTSGLTGELFL. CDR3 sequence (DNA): TGTGCCAGCAGTTACTCGAGGACTAGCGGGCTCACCGGGGAGCTGTTTTTG.

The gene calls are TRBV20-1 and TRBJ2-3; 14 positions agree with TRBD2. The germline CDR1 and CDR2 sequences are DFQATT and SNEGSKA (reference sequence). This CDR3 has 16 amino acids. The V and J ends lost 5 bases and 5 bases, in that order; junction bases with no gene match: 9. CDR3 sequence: CSAPKTSGRARDTQYF. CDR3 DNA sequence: TGCAGTGCTCCGAAGACTAGCGGGAGGGCCAGAGATACGCAGTATTTT.

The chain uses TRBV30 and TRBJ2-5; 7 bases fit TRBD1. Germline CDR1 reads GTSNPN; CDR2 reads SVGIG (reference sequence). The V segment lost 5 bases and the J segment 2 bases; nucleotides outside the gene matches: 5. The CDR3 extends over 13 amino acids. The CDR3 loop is CAWARDRQETQYF. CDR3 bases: TGTGCCTGGGCCCGGGACAGACAAGAGACCCAGTACTTC.

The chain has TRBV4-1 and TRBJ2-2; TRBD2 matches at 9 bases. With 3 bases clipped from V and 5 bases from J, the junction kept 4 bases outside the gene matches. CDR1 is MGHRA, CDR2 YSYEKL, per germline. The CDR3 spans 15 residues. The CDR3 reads CASSHLAGGTGELFF. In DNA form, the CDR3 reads TGCGCCAGCAGCCACCTTGCGGGAGGGACCGGGGAGCTGTTTTTT.

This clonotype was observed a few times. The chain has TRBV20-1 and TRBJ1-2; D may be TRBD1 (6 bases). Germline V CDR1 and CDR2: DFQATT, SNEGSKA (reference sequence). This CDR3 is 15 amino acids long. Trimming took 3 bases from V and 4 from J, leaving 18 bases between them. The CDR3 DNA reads TGCAGTGCTAGGCGGGGGGAGACAGGTTTCTATGGCTACACCTTC. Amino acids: CSARRGETGFYGYTF.